The 32 T cell receptor beta chains below were found in one sample sequenced in a study of T cell responses to AZD1222 COVID-19 vaccine. Data came from immunoSEQ multiplex PCR; TCRdb stores just in-frame clones and leaves some out. The sample includes 120,000 or so clones, around 93% of them seen just once. This specimen consisted of peripheral blood, obtained 28 days after the second AZD1222 dose. The source of these receptors is an adult who received the AZD1222 COVID-19 vaccine.

The chain couples TRBV27 to TRBJ1-2; a weak D match, TRBD1 (5 bases). CDR1 is MNHEY and CDR2 is SMNVEV in the germline V gene (reference sequence). The CDR3 extends over 15 amino acids. V lost 2 bases to trimming and J lost 1 base, with 11 bases between them. In nucleotides, the CDR3 is TGTGCCAGCAGTTTACTCGGGACCCTTAACTATGGCTACACCTTC. Translating gives CASSLLGTLNYGYTF.

This chain connects TRBV5-1 to TRBJ2-3; TRBD2 might be the D (5 bases). The CDR3 runs to 13 residues. Per the germline V gene, CDR1 is SGHRS and CDR2 is YFSETQ. The ends were cut back, 4 bases at V and 4 bases at J, with 10 bases in the middle. In DNA, the CDR3 is TGCGCCAGCAGCGGGCTGGACTCAGATACGCAGTATTTT. Amino acid sequence: CASSGLDSDTQYF.

The sample holds a few counts of this clone. This rearrangement joins TRBV18 to TRBJ2-2; 14 nucleotides line up with TRBD2. Germline V CDR1 and CDR2: KGHSH, LQKENI. The CDR3 totals 19 residues. V shed 5 bases and J 4 bases; nucleotides not matched to a gene: 12. The CDR3 region has the DNA TGTGCCAGCTCAGCGCTCCCCCCAGGACTAGCGGGAGGCACCGGGGAGCTGTTTTTT. It encodes CASSALPPGLAGGTGELFF.

The chain couples TRBV15 to TRBJ1-1; D possibly corresponds to TRBD1 (6 bases). The CDR3 is 15 residues long. Germline-derived CDR1 and CDR2 are LNHNV and YYDKDF (reference sequence). The V and J ends lost 1 base and 5 bases respectively, with 14 bases between them. The CDR3 DNA reads as TGTGCCACCAGCAGAGGGGGGCCTCGGAGGACTGAAGCTTTCTTT. Amino acids: CATSRGGPRRTEAFF.

The V call is TRBV4-2, the J call TRBJ1-1; D is uncertain. V was trimmed by 1 base and J by 1 base, leaving 19 bases between them. The germline V gene encodes CDR1 LGHNA and CDR2 YNFKEQ. The CDR3 extends over 18 amino acids. The CDR3 nucleotides read TGTGCCAGCAGCCAAGCAGACGCCGGGAGTTTAGGGAACACTGAAGCTTTCTTT. Protein: CASSQADAGSLGNTEAFF.

CDR3 sequence: CASSLDSGGATGELFF. The CDR3 nucleotides are TGCGCCAGCAGCTTGGATAGCGGGGGGGCCACCGGGGAGCTGTTTTTT. The V and J genes are TRBV5-1 and TRBJ2-2; TRBD2 agrees at 11 bases. Germline assignment: CDR1 SGHRS and CDR2 YFSETQ. This CDR3 contains 16 residues. Trimming removed 0 bases from V and 4 bases from J; junction bases left unmatched: 2.

This sequence joins TRBV2 and TRBJ1-2, with a tentative D call TRBD1 (5 bases). The CDR3 runs 14 residues. Germline CDR1 and CDR2: SNHLY and FYNNEI. V was clipped by 3 bases and J by 3 bases, with 11 bases between them. The CDR3 DNA reads TGTGCCAGCAGTGATCAGACAGCATACTATGGCTACACCTTC. Translation: CASSDQTAYYGYTF.

The V gene is TRBV24-1, the J gene TRBJ2-1; weak D call: TRBD2 (6 bases). CDR1 is KGHDR, CDR2 SFDVKD, per germline. V lost 1 base and J lost 5, with 14 bases in between. The CDR3 sequence is 16 residues long. The CDR3 loop is CATSDFGGKEDNEQFF. The CDR3 DNA follows: TGTGCCACCAGTGATTTCGGGGGAAAGGAAGACAATGAGCAGTTCTTC.

The chain combines TRBV7-8 with TRBJ1-4; TRBD1 matches 7 bases. Germline V gene data show CDR1 as SGHVS and CDR2 as FQNEAQ. With 4 bases clipped from V and 12 bases from J, the junction kept 8 bases outside the gene matches. This CDR3 is built from 13 residues. The CDR3 nucleotides read TGTGCCAGCAGCTCCATAGGGGGCGCGGAACTGTTTTTT. This encodes CASSSIGGAELFF. The full variable domain, its missing parts supplied by reference TRBV7-8 and TRBJ1-4, is GAGVSQSPRYKVAKRGQDVALRCDPISGHVSLFWYQQALGQGPEFLTYFQNEAQLDKSGLPSDRFFAERPEGSVSTLKIQRTQQEDSAVYLCASSSIGGAELFFGSGTQLSVL.

The V call is TRBV19, the J call TRBJ2-1; 7 nucleotides agree with TRBD2. The germline V gene has CDR1 LNHDA and CDR2 SQIVND (reference sequence). The CDR3 runs to 17 residues. The V gene end was trimmed by 3 bases and the J gene end by 0 bases; junction bases not matched to a gene: 8. The CDR3 region is CASSMFGRGSSYNEQFF. CDR3 DNA sequence: TGTGCCAGTAGTATGTTTGGGCGGGGGAGCTCCTACAATGAGCAGTTCTTC.

This clone showed up just a few times. The chain combines TRBV14 with TRBJ1-2; 7 bases agree with TRBD1. The CDR3 has 14 residues. The V and J ends lost 5 bases and 8 bases, in that order; junction bases with no gene match: 11. Germline CDR1 reads SGHDN; CDR2 reads FVKESK. CDR3 DNA: TGTGCCAGCAGCTCATACGGACAGGCTCGGGGCTACACCTTC. The encoded protein is CASSSYGQARGYTF.

V usage is TRBV5-1 and J usage is TRBJ1-2; D remains unclear. Germline CDR1 is SGHRS and CDR2 is YFSETQ. This CDR3 region has 14 residues. Trimming took 0 bases from V and 4 from J, leaving 10 bases between them. CDR3 in amino acids: CASSLADGPYGYTF. DNA of the CDR3: TGCGCCAGCAGCTTGGCCGACGGCCCCTATGGCTACACCTTC. Based on the CDR3 plus reference TRBV5-1 and TRBJ1-2, the full variable domain is KAGVTQTPRYLIKTRGQQVTLSCSPISGHRSVSWYQQTPGQGLQFLFEYFSETQRNKGNFPGRFSGRQFSNSRSEMNVSTLELGDSALYLCASSLADGPYGYTFGSGTRLTVV.

This chain uses TRBV28 with TRBJ2-2; 9 bases match TRBD1. Per germline, CDR1 MDHEN and CDR2 SYDVKM. The CDR3 runs 17 residues. V dropped 8 bases and J dropped 8; count of bases not matched to a gene: 18. CDR3 residues: CASPHRGPIRSTGELFF. The CDR3 nucleotides read TGTGCCAGCCCCCACAGGGGGCCCATTCGTTCAACGGGGGAGCTGTTTTTT.

This clone was recorded only once. One junction end disagrees with the germline gene, perhaps due to a read error. This rearrangement joins TRBV7-7 to TRBJ2-1, with 10 bases identical to TRBD2. The germline gives CDR1 SSHAT, CDR2 FNYEAQ (reference sequence). CDR3 size: 15 residues. The CDR3 DNA is TGTGCTAGCAGCCCCCGGCCTAGCGGGAGTAATGAGCAGTTCTTC. Encoded protein: CASSPRPSGSNEQFF. Variable domain in full (rest from reference TRBV7-7 and TRBJ2-1): GAGVSQSPRYKVTKRGQDVTLRCDPISSHATLYWYQQALGQGPEFLTYFNYEAQPDKSGLPSDRFSAERPEGSISTLTIQRTEQRDSAMYRCASSPRPSGSNEQFFGPGTRLTVL.

The rearrangement links TRBV28 to TRBJ1-2; D uncertain. Germline V lookup: CDR1 MDHEN, CDR2 SYDVKM. Trimming removed 5 bases at V and 6 bases at J, with 16 bases between. The CDR3 loop spans 14 amino acids. The CDR3 DNA reads as TGTGCCAGCAGTCCGGGCCAATCTCGGCATGGCTACACCTTC. Translated, it gives CASSPGQSRHGYTF.

The chain uses TRBV4-2 and TRBJ2-3; TRBD1 matches at 8 bases. CDR1 LGHNA and CDR2 YNFKEQ come from the germline V gene. CDR3 length: 16 amino acids. V was clipped by 4 bases and J by 3 bases; unmatched bases: 9. The CDR3 here is CASSPGEDRVTDTQYF. CDR3 DNA sequence: TGTGCCAGCAGCCCTGGTGAGGACAGGGTAACAGATACGCAGTATTTT.

The V and J genes are TRBV24-1 and TRBJ2-3; possibly TRBD1 for D (5 bases). V shed 3 bases and J shed 2 bases, with 20 bases lying between them. This CDR3 is built from 18 residues. The V gene's germline CDR1 is KGHDR and CDR2 SFDVKD. CDR3 loop: CATSDGAPAGYSTDTQYF. As DNA, the CDR3 is TGTGCCACCAGTGATGGGGCCCCCGCAGGATACTCCACAGATACGCAGTATTTT.

This rearrangement joins TRBV28 to TRBJ2-2; D not certain. Trimming took off 2 bases at V and 6 bases at J, with 10 bases between the two ends. The CDR3 runs 14 residues. The germline gives CDR1 MDHEN, CDR2 SYDVKM. Written as DNA, the CDR3 is TGTGCCAGCAGTTTACACGGTGCGGCCGGGGAGCTGTTTTTT. This encodes CASSLHGAAGELFF.

V is TRBV10-3 and J is TRBJ1-4; D might be TRBD1 (5 bases). Germline CDR1 reads ENHRY; CDR2 reads SYGVKD. V shed 4 bases and J shed 3 bases, with 9 bases lying between them. The CDR3 is made up of 14 amino acids. CDR3 amino acids: CAISAAGSNEKLFF. The CDR3 DNA reads TGTGCCATCAGTGCGGCAGGGTCTAATGAAAAACTGTTTTTT.

This clone was seen only once. V is TRBV6-5 and J is TRBJ1-6; D gene unclear. The germline V and J ends were trimmed by 7 bases and 3 bases, with 7 bases remaining between them. The CDR3 has 13 amino acids. The germline V gene encodes CDR1 MNHEY and CDR2 SVGAGI. CDR3 protein: CASIPFYNSPLHF. The CDR3 DNA reads as TGTGCCAGCATTCCCTTCTATAATTCACCCCTCCACTTT.

The chain recombines TRBV2 with TRBJ1-1, with D maybe TRBD1 (6 bases). The CDR3 is made up of 14 amino acids. CDR1 SNHLY and CDR2 FYNNEI come from the germline V gene. V lost 2 bases and J lost 1, with 8 bases in between. The CDR3 nucleotides read TGTGCCAGCAGTGAAATAGGGGGGAACACTGAAGCTTTCTTT. The encoded protein is CASSEIGGNTEAFF.

The chain links TRBV4-1 to TRBJ1-2; unclear D gene. The germline V gene encodes CDR1 MGHRA and CDR2 YSYEKL. This CDR3 is 17 amino acids long. With 0 bases removed from V and 8 bases from J, the gap between germline ends came to 22 bases. CDR3 sequence (DNA): TGCGCCAGCAGCCAAGAAATCCGGCAGGCGACCTTCCGGGGCTACACCTTC. Protein: CASSQEIRQATFRGYTF.

The V call is TRBV5-1, the J call TRBJ2-7; a possible D gene is TRBD2 (6 bases). V was pared by 0 bases and J by 7 bases, with 20 bases between. The CDR3 is 16 residues long. Germline values: CDR1 SGHRS, CDR2 YFSETQ. In DNA form, the CDR3 reads TGCGCCAGCAGCTTGGATGCGGGACCCTCATCTTGGGAGCAGTACTTC. As protein: CASSLDAGPSSWEQYF.

The chain has TRBV21-1 and TRBJ1-6; the table gives TRBD1 as D, unverified against the DNA. TRBV21-1 is marked as a pseudogene. The CDR3 contains 14 residues. In nucleotides, the CDR3 is TGTGCCAGCAGATGGGACAGGCGAGGTTCACCCCTCCACTTT. Amino acid sequence: CASRWDRRGSPLHF.

The rearrangement links TRBV27 to TRBJ2-7; 9 positions agree with TRBD1. In germline, CDR1 is MNHEY, CDR2 SMNVEV (reference sequence). The CDR3 covers 12 residues. V lost 5 bases to trimming and J lost 6 bases; unmatched junction nucleotides: 2. CDR3 sequence (DNA): TGTGCCAGCAGTCCGGACAGGGGCGAGCAGTACTTC. This encodes CASSPDRGEQYF.

The chain joins TRBV19 to TRBJ1-2, with a possible D match to TRBD1 (6 bases). Trimming shortened V by 4 bases and J by 6 bases, and 24 bases separated the two germline ends. Germline-derived CDR1 and CDR2 are LNHDA and SQIVND (reference sequence). This CDR3 is built from 17 residues. The CDR3 loop reads CASSRSLGMGAEDGYTF. As DNA, the CDR3 is TGTGCCAGTAGTAGATCCCTGGGAATGGGGGCAGAGGATGGCTACACCTTC.

A word on this clone: Other nucleotide sequences in the sample specify the same CDR3. The chain links TRBV3-1 (or the pseudogene TRBV3-2) to TRBJ1-3; no clear D gene. The germline gives CDR1 LGHDT, CDR2 YNNKEL (reference sequence). V was shortened by 2 bases and J by 1 base, with 3 bases between the two germline ends. This CDR3 is 13 amino acids long. The DNA for the CDR3 is TGTGCCAGCAGCCAAAGTTCTGGAAACACCATATATTTT. Encoded protein: CASSQSSGNTIYF.

The genes are TRBV2 and TRBJ2-4, with D unclear. Trimming removed 5 bases from V and 2 bases from J, with 19 bases in between. CDR3 length: 17 residues. Per the germline V gene, CDR1 is SNHLY and CDR2 is FYNNEI. The CDR3 region is CASSPRLFVLSKNIQYF. The CDR3 DNA is TGTGCCAGCAGTCCTCGTCTGTTCGTATTATCCAAAAACATTCAGTACTTC.

The V and J genes are TRBV3-1 (or the pseudogene TRBV3-2) and TRBJ1-2; no clear D. V dropped 1 base and J dropped 3 bases, with 12 bases sitting between them. In germline, CDR1 is LGHDT, CDR2 YNNKEL (reference sequence). The CDR3 contains 15 residues. The CDR3 region is CASSQGPQADYGYTF. CDR3 DNA: TGTGCCAGCAGCCAAGGTCCCCAGGCGGACTATGGCTACACCTTC.

The chain links TRBV24-1 to TRBJ2-3; D might be TRBD1 or TRBD2, each matching 5 bases. CDR1 KGHDR and CDR2 SFDVKD come from the germline V gene. The length of the CDR3 is 15 residues. Trimming pared 1 base from V and 4 bases from J, leaving 11 bases between. CDR3 sequence reads: CATSDLEGDPDTQYF. CDR3 nucleotide sequence: TGTGCCACCAGTGATTTAGAAGGGGACCCAGATACGCAGTATTTT.

This chain connects TRBV6-2 or TRBV6-3 to TRBJ1-3; 7 nucleotides agree with TRBD1. CDR3 length: 16 residues. The junction had 8 bases not matched to a gene; V was cut back by 6 bases and J by 0 bases. Germline-derived CDR1 and CDR2 are MNHEY and SVGEGT. CDR3 loop: CASSRSGTASGNTIYF. In nucleotides, the CDR3 is TGTGCCAGCAGCCGCTCCGGGACAGCCTCTGGAAACACCATATATTTT.

The CDR3 region is CASSTGTNSYEQYF. Written as DNA, the CDR3 is TGCGCCAGCAGCACCGGGACAAACTCCTACGAGCAGTACTTC. The chain carries TRBV5-1 and TRBJ2-7, with D possibly TRBD1 on 6 matching bases. Trimming took off 4 bases at V and 0 bases at J, with 11 bases between the two ends. CDR3 size: 14 residues. Germline-derived CDR1 and CDR2 are SGHRS and YFSETQ. Combining the CDR3 with reference TRBV5-1 and TRBJ2-7 gives the whole variable domain KAGVTQTPRYLIKTRGQQVTLSCSPISGHRSVSWYQQTPGQGLQFLFEYFSETQRNKGNFPGRFSGRQFSNSRSEMNVSTLELGDSALYLCASSTGTNSYEQYFGPGTRLTVT.